This T cell receptor (beta chain) was profiled in a study of blood T cell repertoires in COVID-19. The assay was immunoSEQ multiplex PCR, and TCRdb's table has in-frame clones only and misses some. The sample consists of 110,000 to 150,000 clones, about 89% of them appearing once. The CDR3 is made up of 15 amino acids. With 4 bases removed from V and 2 bases from J, the gap between germline ends came to 11 bases. The germline V gene has CDR1 LNHNV and CDR2 YYDKDF (reference sequence). The rearrangement uses TRBV15 and TRBJ1-4; D gene uncertain. This clonotype originated in a man aged 55 to 70 with active or convalescent COVID-19. The sequenced material came from peripheral blood. CDR3 DNA: TGTGCCACCAGCAACCACAGAACTACTAATGAAAAACTGTTTTTT. Translating it yields CATSNHRTTNEKLFF.